These 30 T cell receptor beta chains were all obtained from the same sample, sequenced in a study of radiotherapy plus CTLA-4 blockade in lung cancer. Assay: immunoSEQ multiplex PCR; the TCRdb copy retains only in-frame clones and omits some. Of fewer than 100,000 clones in the sample, less than 85% are singletons; the top ten hold about 0.79%. The sample in question was peripheral blood, obtained from a patient treated with radiotherapy plus ipilimumab. These TCRs come from a human donor with non-small cell lung cancer who had stable disease on radiotherapy plus ipilimumab.

This chain links TRBV5-1 with TRBJ1-2, with a weak D call TRBD1 (5 bases). V gave up 4 bases and J gave up 3 bases, with 10 bases separating them. Germline CDR1 is SGHRS and CDR2 is YFSETQ. The CDR3 sequence is 13 residues long. The CDR3 is CASSGQGDYGYTF. The CDR3 DNA sequence: TGCGCCAGCAGCGGGCAGGGAGACTATGGCTACACCTTC. Full variable domain (missing parts from reference TRBV5-1 and TRBJ1-2): KAGVTQTPRYLIKTRGQQVTLSCSPISGHRSVSWYQQTPGQGLQFLFEYFSETQRNKGNFPGRFSGRQFSNSRSEMNVSTLELGDSALYLCASSGQGDYGYTFGSGTRLTVV.

The chain couples TRBV5-4 to TRBJ2-2, with 11 bases fitting TRBD2. Germline-derived CDR1 and CDR2 are SGHNT and YYREEE (reference sequence). The CDR3 totals 16 residues. Unmatched junction bases numbered 3, after V lost 0 bases and J lost 5 bases. This CDR3 reads CASSLELAGGTGELFF. For the CDR3, the DNA is TGTGCCAGCAGCTTGGAGCTAGCGGGGGGAACCGGGGAGCTGTTTTTT.

The chain combines TRBV11-3 with TRBJ2-1, with 10 bases that match TRBD2. J was trimmed by 8 bases and V by 5 bases; bases with no gene match: 6. The CDR3 loop spans 14 amino acids. From germline, CDR1 is SGHNT and CDR2 YENEEA. The CDR3 DNA reads as TGTGCCAGCAGCACCGGGACTAGCGTCTATGAGCAGTTCTTC. It specifies CASSTGTSVYEQFF.

This chain uses TRBV6-5 with TRBJ2-7, with 7 bases identical to TRBD1. This CDR3 contains 15 residues. Trimming removed 5 bases from V and 2 bases from J; junction bases left unmatched: 9. Germline CDR1 and CDR2: MNHEY and SVGAGI. Here the CDR3 DNA reads TGTGCCAGCAGTACGCCCTGGGGACAGACCTACGAGCAGTACTTC. Translation gives CASSTPWGQTYEQYF.

The rearrangement joins TRBV28 to TRBJ2-7, with a weak D call TRBD1 (6 bases). CDR3 size: 13 residues. V shed 8 bases and J shed 4 bases, with 15 bases lying between them. Germline loops: CDR1 MDHEN, CDR2 SYDVKM. CDR3 sequence reads: CASRTVALYEQYF. The CDR3 DNA reads TGTGCCAGCCGGACAGTGGCTCTTTACGAGCAGTACTTC. Full variable domain (rest looked up from reference TRBV28 and TRBJ2-7): DVKVTQSSRYLVKRTGEKVFLECVQDMDHENMFWYRQDPGLGLRLIYFSYDVKMKEKGDIPEGYSVSREKKERFSLILESASTNQTSMYLCASRTVALYEQYFGPGTRLTVT.

This sequence joins TRBV28 and TRBJ1-2, with 8 positions matching TRBD1. The trim removed 3 bases at V and 9 bases at J, leaving 12 bases unmatched. This CDR3 region has 15 residues. Germline CDR1 is MDHEN and CDR2 is SYDVKM. CDR3 sequence (DNA): TGTGCCAGCAGTTTCTCCACAGGGGGGGGAATGAGCTACACCTTC. This gives the protein CASSFSTGGGMSYTF.

The genes are TRBV6-6 and TRBJ1-4; D possibly corresponds to TRBD1 (6 bases). This CDR3 has 13 amino acids. Trimming removed 6 bases at V and 5 bases at J, with 10 bases between. The V gene's germline CDR1 is MNHNY and CDR2 SVGAGI (reference sequence). The DNA of the CDR3 is TGTGCCAGCAGGATAACAGGGAATGAAAAACTGTTTTTT. This gives the protein CASRITGNEKLFF.

This chain joins TRBV28 and TRBJ2-3, with D possibly TRBD2 on 5 matching bases. The CDR3 is 15 residues long. The V end was cut by 6 bases, the J end by 0 bases, with 13 bases between. Germline V gives CDR1 MDHEN, CDR2 SYDVKM. CDR3 residues: CASRGASPSTDTQYF. Here the CDR3 DNA reads TGTGCCAGCAGAGGAGCTAGCCCTAGCACAGATACGCAGTATTTT.

The chain carries TRBV14 and TRBJ2-3; the match to TRBD2 covers 11 bases. CDR1 is SGHDN, CDR2 FVKESK, per germline. CDR3 length: 16 residues. The trim removed 4 bases at V and 3 bases at J, leaving 6 bases unmatched. CDR3 bases: TGTGCCAGCAGCCGTAGCGGGGGGGCCGTTACAGATACGCAGTATTTT. It is translated as CASSRSGGAVTDTQYF.

The genes are TRBV29-1 and TRBJ2-3; maybe TRBD2 (6 bases). The germline gives CDR1 SQVTM, CDR2 ANQGSEA. Trimming took off 4 bases at V and 0 bases at J, with 11 bases between the two ends. The CDR3 loop spans 14 amino acids. The DNA of the CDR3 is TGCAGCGTTGGGGGGGTCACTAGCACAGATACGCAGTATTTT. Its translation: CSVGGVTSTDTQYF.

This clone was recorded only once. The chain uses TRBV5-4 and TRBJ2-3; tentatively, D is TRBD2 (5 bases). V lost 0 bases and J 1 base, leaving 6 bases between the germline ends. Germline V lookup: CDR1 SGHNT, CDR2 YYREEE (reference sequence). This CDR3 comprises 14 residues. The CDR3 nucleotides read TGTGCCAGCAGCTTGGGTAGCGGCACAGATACGCAGTATTTT. Protein sequence: CASSLGSGTDTQYF.

The chain has TRBV5-6 and TRBJ2-7; D remains ambiguous. Deletions cut 3 bases from V and 7 bases from J, with 8 bases between. In germline, CDR1 is SGHDT, CDR2 YYEEEE. The CDR3 runs 11 residues. This chain's CDR3 is CASSSGFEQYF. CDR3 bases: TGTGCCAGCAGCTCGGGCTTTGAGCAGTACTTC.

The chain combines TRBV19 with TRBJ2-5; 8 bases align to TRBD2. Matching the DNA end better, TRBJ2-7 makes the J call doubtful. Germline lookup yields CDR1 LNHDA and CDR2 SQIVND (reference sequence). The CDR3 runs 14 residues. CDR3 sequence (DNA): TGTGCCAGTAGACTAGCGGAAAGCTCCTACGAGCAGTACTTC. This gives the protein CASRLAESSYEQYF.

The chain uses TRBV7-6 and TRBJ1-4; the D is unclear. V was clipped by 3 bases and J by 2 bases, with 10 bases between them. The CDR3 consists of 15 residues. Germline CDR1 SGHVS, CDR2 FNYEAQ. CDR3 sequence (DNA): TGTGCCAGCAGCTTGGCGGCAGGTACTAATGAAAAACTGTTTTTT. Protein product: CASSLAAGTNEKLFF.

This rearrangement joins TRBV10-3 to TRBJ1-3, with a tentative D call TRBD1 (5 bases). The CDR3 covers 14 residues. CDR1 is ENHRY, CDR2 SYGVKD, per germline. Trimming removed 9 bases at V and 1 base at J, with 13 bases between. The CDR3 region has the DNA TGTGCCATAGGGACCCCTAGGTCTGGAAACACCATATATTTT. Amino acids: CAIGTPRSGNTIYF.

The chain combines TRBV27 with TRBJ2-7, with unresolved D. The CDR3 contains 14 residues. V was cut by 4 bases and J by 0 bases, with 10 bases left in between. The V gene's germline CDR1 is MNHEY and CDR2 SMNVEV (reference sequence). CDR3 in amino acids: CASSSVLPSYEQYF. As DNA, the CDR3 is TGTGCCAGCAGTTCGGTCTTGCCCTCCTACGAGCAGTACTTC.

The rearrangement joins TRBV12-5 to TRBJ1-2; D not resolved. The CDR3 length is 12 residues. The germline V and J ends were trimmed by 1 base and 2 bases, with 2 bases remaining between them. The germline gives CDR1 LGHNT, CDR2 FRNRAP. CDR3 in amino acids: CASGLGNYGYTF. Written as DNA, the CDR3 is TGTGCTAGTGGTTTGGGGAACTATGGCTACACCTTC.

The genes are TRBV27 and TRBJ2-7; perhaps TRBD1 as D (6 bases). Germline CDR1 is MNHEY and CDR2 is SMNVEV (reference sequence). The CDR3 runs 15 residues. The V end lost 6 bases, the J end lost 2 bases, and 17 bases lay between the germline ends. CDR3 sequence: CASRTTPGQTYEQYF. In nucleotides, the CDR3 is TGTGCCAGCAGGACAACTCCAGGACAGACCTACGAGCAGTACTTC.

The chain is built from TRBV30 and TRBJ1-2; D is uncertain. The CDR3 has 16 amino acids. Germline CDR1 GTSNPN, CDR2 SVGIG (reference sequence). Trimming removed 3 bases at V and 0 bases at J, with 17 bases between. DNA for the CDR3: TGTGCCTGGAGGGAAGGGCGCCGGACTACTAACTATGGCTACACCTTC. Amino acids: CAWREGRRTTNYGYTF.

The rearrangement uses TRBV29-1 and TRBJ2-1; 15 bases are shared with TRBD2. Germline V gene data show CDR1 as SQVTM and CDR2 as ANQGSEA. This CDR3 comprises 16 residues. J was trimmed by 4 bases and V by 6 bases; bases with no gene match: 7. The CDR3 sequence is CSVETGTSGGYNEQFF. In DNA form, the CDR3 reads TGCAGCGTGGAAACGGGGACTAGCGGGGGGTACAATGAGCAGTTCTTC.

The chain uses TRBV4-2 and TRBJ2-7, with 12 bases lining up with TRBD2. V lost 2 bases and J lost 7; bases outside the gene matches: 6. The length of the CDR3 is 15 residues. The germline CDR1 and CDR2 sequences are LGHNA and YNFKEQ. Here the CDR3 reads CASSQQTSGSTEQYF. CDR3 bases: TGTGCCAGCAGCCAACAGACTAGCGGGAGCACGGAGCAGTACTTC.

This chain uses TRBV27 with TRBJ2-2; D not resolved. The length of the CDR3 is 19 residues. V was pared by 4 bases and J by 0 bases, with 21 bases between. The germline CDR1 and CDR2 sequences are MNHEY and SMNVEV (reference sequence). In nucleotides, the CDR3 is TGTGCCAGCAGTTCGGACGGATTCCTACCTTACGCGAACACCGGGGAGCTGTTTTTT. Amino acid sequence: CASSSDGFLPYANTGELFF.

This chain joins TRBV18 and TRBJ1-5; possibly TRBD1 for D (5 bases). Germline V gene lookup returns CDR1 KGHSH and CDR2 LQKENI. Trimming removed 3 bases at V and 7 bases at J, with 16 bases between. The CDR3 consists of 15 residues. The chain's CDR3 is CASSPTDSPHQPQHF. The CDR3 region has the DNA TGTGCCAGCTCACCCACCGACAGCCCTCACCAGCCCCAGCATTTT.

V and J are TRBV11-3 and TRBJ2-1, with D possibly matching TRBD2 (6 bases). This CDR3 region has 13 residues. The germline V gene encodes CDR1 SGHNT and CDR2 YENEEA. Trimming pared 5 bases from V and 7 bases from J, leaving 12 bases between. This CDR3 reads CASSRGTENEQFF. CDR3 DNA: TGTGCCAGCAGCCGCGGGACCGAGAATGAGCAGTTCTTC.

CDR3 DNA: TGTGCCAGCAGCGTAGCACTAGCGGGAGACTACGAGCAGTACTTC. Translation: CASSVALAGDYEQYF. V and J are TRBV9 and TRBJ2-7; 11 bases align to TRBD2. Germline V gene sequence: CDR1 SGDLS, CDR2 YYNGEE. This CDR3 is built from 15 residues. V lost 0 bases to trimming and J lost 3 bases; unmatched junction nucleotides: 2.

The chain uses TRBV2 and TRBJ1-3; TRBD1 might be the D (6 bases). The CDR3 spans 14 residues. V lost 6 bases and J 4 bases, leaving 13 bases between the germline ends. Germline CDR1 SNHLY, CDR2 FYNNEI. In nucleotides, the CDR3 is TGTGCCAGCAGCTCAGGGGCTCAAGGAAACACCATATATTTT. Protein: CASSSGAQGNTIYF.

The rearrangement uses TRBV7-2 and TRBJ2-1; 16 bases match TRBD2. Trimming cost V 5 bases and J 5 bases; bases outside gene matches: 9. The germline V gene has CDR1 SGHTA and CDR2 FQGNSA. The CDR3 length is 18 residues. This CDR3 is CASSTPGLAGGPHNEQFF. The CDR3 coding sequence is TGTGCCAGCAGCACGCCGGGACTAGCGGGAGGGCCCCACAATGAGCAGTTCTTC.

This rearrangement joins TRBV11-1 to TRBJ1-1; no reliable D call. Trimming cost V 1 base and J 5 bases, with 14 bases left between them. The CDR3 runs 15 residues. Germline lookup yields CDR1 SGHAT and CDR2 FQDESV (reference sequence). CDR3 sequence (DNA): TGTGCCAGCAGCTTAGGTACGGGATCAGTAACTGAAGCTTTCTTT. Its protein is CASSLGTGSVTEAFF.

This chain joins TRBV19 and TRBJ1-4; 7 positions match TRBD1. CDR1 is LNHDA and CDR2 is SQIVND in the germline V gene (reference sequence). Trimming took 8 bases from V and 4 from J; bases not matched to a gene: 4. This CDR3 region has 13 residues. Written as DNA, the CDR3 is TGTGCCAGTGCGGACAGGCTTAATGAAAAACTGTTTTTT. Residues: CASADRLNEKLFF. The full variable domain, rest sourced from reference TRBV19 and TRBJ1-4, is DGGITQSPKYLFRKEGQNVTLSCEQNLNHDAMYWYRQDPGQGLRLIYYSQIVNDFQKGDIAEGYSVSREKKESFPLTVTSAQKNPTAFYLCASADRLNEKLFFGSGTQLSVL.

The chain joins TRBV9 to TRBJ2-1; D gene ambiguous. V gave up 1 base and J gave up 6 bases, with 8 bases separating them. The germline gives CDR1 SGDLS, CDR2 YYNGEE. This CDR3 comprises 13 residues. CDR3 bases: TGTGCCAGCAGCGTACCAGGCGGCAATGAGCAGTTCTTC. Translation gives CASSVPGGNEQFF.